This is a list of T cell receptor beta chains from one sample in a study of post-analysis software for immune sequencing data. Each CDR3 protein gets one entry after TCRdb re-called the PCR reads with MiXCR. The sample consists of 750,000 to 950,000 distinct CDR3 sequences, about 57% of them appearing once. What was sequenced was blood. These receptors were obtained from a girl aged 5-17 years with multiple sclerosis. Each CDR3 is given with its conserved first and last residue. The D gene is left open where the match is weak. Rows may omit the clone size; those that give it use once, few, many or a size class.

. TRBD2 TRBJ2-3 TRBV6-5 TGTGCCAGCGGTTGGCGGGGGGGCAGGAATACGCAGTATTTT CASGWRGGRNTQYF
. TRBD1 TRBJ2-1 TRBV4-1 TGCGCCAGCAGCCAAGATAGTAGTATCGGGACAGGGGGCAGTGAGCAGTTCTTC CASSQDSSIGTGGSEQFF
many TRBD2 TRBJ2-7 TRBV29-1 TGCAGCGGCCGGGACTACTCCTACGAGCAGTACTTC CSGRDYSYEQYF
. . TRBJ1-2 TRBV7-9 TGTGCCATTTTACGGGACTCTAGGGTCTATGGCTACACCTTC CAILRDSRVYGYTF
few TRBD2 TRBJ2-1 TRBV12-3/TRBV12-4 TGTGCCAGCAGTTCCCGACTAGCGGGCTACAATGAGCAGTTCTTC CASSSRLAGYNEQFF
once . TRBJ2-6 TRBV7-3 TGTGCCAGCAGCTTAACGTCAGGGGGGCTAGGCTCTGGGGCCAACGTCCTGACTTTC CASSLTSGGLGSGANVLTF
. . TRBJ2-5 TRBV29-1 TGCAGCGTTGAACACGGTCAAGAGACCCAGTACTTC CSVEHGQETQYF
. TRBD2 TRBJ2-3 TRBV20-1 TGCAGTGCTAGTCCAAGCGGGGGGGGCACAGATACGCAGTATTTT CSASPSGGGTDTQYF
. TRBD2 TRBJ2-1 TRBV11-2 TGTGCCAGCAGTCCGCTAGCGGCCGGCTCCTACAATGAGCAGTTCTTC CASSPLAAGSYNEQFF
few TRBD1 TRBJ2-2 TRBV6-5 TGTGCCAGCAGTCCATGGACAGGGTTGAACACCGGGGAGCTGTTTTTT CASSPWTGLNTGELFF
few . TRBJ2-1 TRBV4-1 TGCGCCAGCAGCCAAGACCCGATCTACAATGAGCAGTTCTTC CASSQDPIYNEQFF
. . TRBJ2-7 TRBV5-1 TGCGCCAGCAGCTTGGTTGGACAGAGATCCCTCTACGAGCAGTACTTC CASSLVGQRSLYEQYF
. TRBD2 TRBJ2-1 TRBV10-3 TGTGCCACTATGACCCGGGACTACGCCTACAATGAGCAGTTCTTC CATMTRDYAYNEQFF
. . TRBJ1-1 TRBV7-9 TGTGCCAGCAGCTTGGGAGGGAGGGGAGAAGCTTTCTTT CASSLGGRGEAFF
once . TRBJ1-2 TRBV30 TGTGCCTGGAACCCGGCCCTTAACTATGGCTACACCTTC CAWNPALNYGYTF
once . TRBJ2-7 TRBV7-6 TGTGCCAGCAGCTTAGAGGGTCCCCTGGGTTACGAGCAGTACTTC CASSLEGPLGYEQYF
. . TRBJ1-1 TRBV29-1 TGCAGCGTTGAGCCGGGCTCGCAAGCTTTCTTT CSVEPGSQAFF
. . TRBJ2-7 TRBV5-1 TGCGCCAGCAGGTACCGGGACGTCAGTTACGAGCAGTACTTC CASRYRDVSYEQYF
. . TRBJ2-5 TRBV20-1 TGCAGTGCTAGAGATGGGGCAGGTCAAGAGACCCAGTACTTC CSARDGAGQETQYF
. . TRBJ2-3 TRBV7-9 TGTGCCAGCAGCCCCCGACCGAGTAGCACAGATACGCAGTATTTT CASSPRPSSTDTQYF
. TRBD2 TRBJ2-7 TRBV20-1 TGCAGTGCTAGGGGGACTAGCGGGTCCACCTACGAGCAGTACTTC CSARGTSGSTYEQYF
. TRBD1 TRBJ1-2 TRBV12-3/TRBV12-4 TGTGCCAGCCGACAGGGGTTAAACGTTGGCTACACCTTC CASRQGLNVGYTF
few . TRBJ1-4 TRBV6-5 TGTGCCAGCAGTTACTCGTCAGGGGCACCCGAAAAACTGTTTTTT CASSYSSGAPEKLFF
few . TRBJ1-3 TRBV3-1 TGTGCCAGCAGCCCCGGAAACACCATATATTTT CASSPGNTIYF
. TRBD2 TRBJ2-4 TRBV29-1 TGCAGCGTGTCACCCGGGGGGGAGCAGTACTTC CSVSPGGEQYF
. TRBD2 TRBJ2-7 TRBV29-1 TGCAGCGTGACCGGGACTAGCGGCTCCGAGCAGTACTTC CSVTGTSGSEQYF
. . TRBJ2-1 TRBV6-4 TGTGCCAGCAGTGACTTAGGAGACAAGAAGGGTGAGCAGTTCTTC CASSDLGDKKGEQFF
few TRBD2 TRBJ2-7 TRBV12-3/TRBV12-4 TGTGCCAGCAGCAACCAAACCGGGACTAGCGGGAGGTCGGGGTACGAGCAGTACTTC CASSNQTGTSGRSGYEQYF
. TRBD1 TRBJ1-2 TRBV7-9 TGTGCCAGCAGCGGGGCCGGGAGGGGGCCTGGCTACACCTTC CASSGAGRGPGYTF
few . TRBJ2-5 TRBV29-1 TGCAGCGTTACCCCCAGGGGAATAGGAGAGACCCAGTACTTC CSVTPRGIGETQYF
. TRBD1 TRBJ2-5 TRBV14 TGTGCCAGCAGGGGACAGGGGAACCAAGAGACCCAGTACTTC CASRGQGNQETQYF
few TRBD1 TRBJ1-6 TRBV20-1 TGCAGTGCTAGAGATCCGAGACAGGGTGTAAATTCACCCCTCCACTTT CSARDPRQGVNSPLHF
few . TRBJ2-2 TRBV7-2 TGTACCTGGATGGGGGCTAGTAACACCGGGGAGCTGTTTTTT CTWMGASNTGELFF
. TRBD1 TRBJ1-2 TRBV20-1 TGCAGTGCTTGGACAGGTGGCTATGGCTACACCTTC CSAWTGGYGYTF
few . TRBJ1-4 TRBV5-1 TGCGCCAGCAGCCCGACCCCTGGGGTAAAACTGTTTTTT CASSPTPGVKLFF
. . TRBJ1-3 TRBV7-2 TGTGCCAGCAGCTTTCAGGGTCCGGGTTACACCATATATTTT CASSFQGPGYTIYF
. TRBD2 TRBJ2-7 TRBV12-5 TGTGCTAGTGCCACGGGGGGACTCTCCTACGAGCAGTACTTC CASATGGLSYEQYF
. TRBD1 TRBJ1-2 TRBV7-2 TGTGCCAGCAGCTTGACAGGGGGACCCTTCTATGGCTACACCTTC CASSLTGGPFYGYTF
few TRBD2 TRBJ2-7 TRBV20-1 TGCAGTGCTAGTGAGCGACTAGCGGGCCCAACCTACGAGCAGTACTTC CSASERLAGPTYEQYF
. TRBD2 TRBJ2-7 TRBV28 TGTGCCAGCAGTAGCCCCGGGACTAGATTAAGCTACGAGCAGTACTTC CASSSPGTRLSYEQYF
. . TRBJ2-3 TRBV6-4 TGTGCCAGCAGTGGCGGATCAGGCAGGGCAGATACGCAGTATTTT CASSGGSGRADTQYF
few TRBD2 TRBJ2-3 TRBV7-6 TGTGCCAGCAGCGCCTCGACTAGCGGGAGGGCAGATACGCAGTATTTT CASSASTSGRADTQYF
few TRBD2 TRBJ2-7 TRBV3-1 TGTGCCAGCAGCCAATCGGGGGGGCGAGGATCCTACGAGCAGTACTTC CASSQSGGRGSYEQYF
. . TRBJ2-3 TRBV9 TGTGCCAGCAGCCCCTCCCCGGATACGCAGTATTTT CASSPSPDTQYF
. . TRBJ1-1 TRBV12-5 TGTGCTAGTGGTTCCTCACGGGAGATGAACACTGAAGCTTTCTTT CASGSSREMNTEAFF
few TRBD1 TRBJ2-3 TRBV25-1 TGTGCCAGTGGGACAGGGCGCACAGATACGCAGTATTTT CASGTGRTDTQYF
few . TRBJ2-3 TRBV3-1 TGTGCCAGCAGCCCCCTAGCTCAGGACGATACGCAGTATTTT CASSPLAQDDTQYF
. . TRBJ1-5 TRBV20-1 TGCAGTGCTAGAGTCGGGGGGCTGGATCAGCCCCAGCATTTT CSARVGGLDQPQHF
. . TRBJ1-4 TRBV28 TGTGCCAGCACCGCCAAGGGAAAACTGTTTTTT CASTAKGKLFF
. TRBD2 TRBJ2-1 TRBV6-5 TGTGCCAGCAGTTACTCGGCGGGAGGAAACCCCAGCTCCTACAATGAGCAGTTCTTC CASSYSAGGNPSSYNEQFF
. . TRBJ2-7 TRBV30 TGTGCCTGGACTACTCATGGTTCTACCTACGAGCAGTACTTC CAWTTHGSTYEQYF
. . TRBJ2-2 TRBV29-1 TGCAGCGTTGGGGTAGGGTTTAACGGGGAGCTGTTTTTT CSVGVGFNGELFF
. . TRBJ2-5 TRBV4-1 TGCGCCAGCAGCCAAGGAGACAGCCTTCAAGAGACCCAGTACTTC CASSQGDSLQETQYF
. . TRBJ2-7 TRBV20-1 TGCAGTGTATCAGACCCGGTTCCCTACGAGCAGTACTTC CSVSDPVPYEQYF
. TRBD2 TRBJ2-5 TRBV7-3 TGTGCCAGCAGCTTCCGAGCGGGAGGGCCCTACAATGAGCAGTACTTC CASSFRAGGPYNEQYF
. TRBD1 TRBJ2-5 TRBV10-3 TGTGCCATCAGATCTACAGGGGGCCAAGAGACCCAGTACTTC CAIRSTGGQETQYF
once . TRBJ2-5 TRBV29-1 TGCAGCGTTGAAGAGGGGGTGGAAGAGACCCAGTACTTC CSVEEGVEETQYF
few . TRBJ1-5 TRBV20-1 TGCAGTGCTAGAGCCTCGGGGGCTCAGCCCCAGCATTTT CSARASGAQPQHF
few TRBD1 TRBJ2-7 TRBV2 TGTGCCAGCAGTGAAGCGCGTCCTAGGACAGGGCGCCACGAGCAGTACTTC CASSEARPRTGRHEQYF